Listed here is a single T cell receptor (beta chain). This specimen belongs to a study of T cell responses to AZD1222 COVID-19 vaccine. Generated by immunoSEQ multiplex PCR, the TCRdb table keeps only in-frame clones and is missing some. The sample yields more than 65,000 clones, 70% to 90% seen once. CDR3 length: 15 residues. V lost 6 bases to trimming and J lost 2 bases; unmatched junction nucleotides: 11. From germline, CDR1 is SGHNT and CDR2 YYREEE (reference sequence). Some second doses came at about 4 weeks and others at about 12 weeks; these were pooled. This material consisted of peripheral blood, taken 28 days after the second AZD1222 dose. The sequence came from an adult who received the AZD1222 COVID-19 vaccine. The rearrangement joins TRBV5-4 to TRBJ2-7; 7 bases fit TRBD1. The CDR3 DNA is TGTGCCAGCACCTACCGACAGGGCGATCCCTACGAGCAGTACTTC. Encoded protein: CASTYRQGDPYEQYF.